The 23 T cell receptor beta chains reported below all come from one sample, sequenced in a study of T cell repertoires in cytomegalovirus infection. TCRdb processed the reads anew with MiXCR; each CDR3 protein has one entry. The sample records some 390,000 distinct CDR3 sequences, about a sixth being singletons. Sequencing was performed on PBMCs. These receptors were taken from a human donor in good health (CMV status not recorded). Some clones in this sample may be carry-over from other donors' samples.

This clonotype was counted at least ten times. The CDR3 loop reads CASSLDGQASTDTQYF. CDR3 DNA: TGTGCCAGCAGCTTGGACGGACAGGCTAGCACAGATACGCAGTATTTT. The chain has TRBV7-2 and TRBJ2-3; 7 bases agree with TRBD1. In germline, CDR1 is SGHTA, CDR2 FQGNSA. V was pared by 3 bases and J by 0 bases, with 6 bases of the junction left unmatched. The length of the CDR3 is 16 residues.

This clonotype turned up a few times. The chain carries TRBV12-3 or TRBV12-4 and TRBJ1-5; weak D call: TRBD1 (5 bases). Between the trimmed V and J ends, which lost 4 bases and 0 bases, there was a span of 25 bases. CDR3 length: 20 residues. CDR3 sequence: CASSWRGTGGWDYSNQPQHF. Here the CDR3 DNA reads TGTGCCAGCAGTTGGAGAGGGACGGGAGGATGGGATTATAGCAATCAGCCCCAGCATTTT.

The rearrangement links TRBV19 to TRBJ1-2; D is ambiguous. Germline CDR1 is LNHDA and CDR2 is SQIVND (reference sequence). The V end was cut by 3 bases, the J end by 0 bases, with 8 bases between. The CDR3 is 14 amino acids. The CDR3 DNA is TGTGCCAGTAGTATTGGTCCGGCTAACTATGGCTACACCTTC. This sequence encodes CASSIGPANYGYTF.

This clonotype was recorded at least ten times. This CDR3 reads CASSERQLYGYTF. CDR3 DNA: TGTGCCAGCAGTGAAAGGCAGCTCTATGGCTACACCTTC. The V call is TRBV2, the J call TRBJ1-2; D gene uncertain. CDR1 and CDR2 from the germline V gene are SNHLY and FYNNEI. The CDR3 runs to 13 residues. Trimming cost V 2 bases and J 4 bases, with 8 bases left between them.

The chain has TRBV4-3 and TRBJ2-1; 7 nucleotides match TRBD2. CDR3 length: 15 residues. The trim removed 8 bases at V and 2 bases at J, leaving 9 bases unmatched. Germline CDR1 is LGHNA and CDR2 is YSLEER. This CDR3 is CASAVGGGAYNEQFF. The CDR3 DNA follows: TGCGCCAGCGCCGTTGGGGGAGGGGCCTACAATGAGCAGTTCTTC.

This clonotype has more than one count but fewer than ten. The chain combines TRBV28 with TRBJ2-5; no definite D call. With 1 base removed from V and 5 bases from J, the gap between germline ends came to 14 bases. The CDR3 is made up of 15 amino acids. Germline assignment: CDR1 MDHEN and CDR2 SYDVKM. The CDR3 loop reads CASSLSLGPTETQYF. CDR3 nucleotides: TGTGCCAGCAGTTTATCTCTTGGGCCTACGGAGACCCAGTACTTC.

A word on this clonotype: Since a much larger clone is just one base distant, this may be a read error. The chain employs TRBV12-3 or TRBV12-4 and TRBJ1-1; D uncertain. V lost 5 bases to trimming and J lost 3 bases, with 7 bases between them. CDR3 length equals 12 residues. This CDR3 is CASSKGHTEAFF. The CDR3 region has the DNA TGTGCCAGCAGTAAGGGCCACACTGAAGCTTTCTTT.

The genes are TRBV15 and TRBJ2-5; 9 positions match TRBD2. Germline V CDR1 and CDR2: LNHNV, YYDKDF (reference sequence). The CDR3 totals 16 residues. The V segment lost 1 base and the J segment 4 bases; nucleotides outside the gene matches: 7. This CDR3 reads CATSRVGLASRETQYF. The CDR3 DNA reads TGTGCCACCAGCAGAGTTGGACTAGCGAGCCGAGAGACCCAGTACTTC.

V is TRBV24-1 and J is TRBJ2-1; D is perhaps TRBD1 or TRBD2 (5 bases each). Trimming cost V 4 bases and J 7 bases, with 19 bases left between them. CDR3 length: 16 residues. Germline CDR1 reads KGHDR; CDR2 reads SFDVKD. The CDR3 loop reads CATSDDGTPKGNEQFF. Written as DNA, the CDR3 is TGTGCCACCAGTGACGACGGGACCCCCAAGGGAAATGAGCAGTTCTTC.

In this sample, this clonotype turned up many times. The rearrangement joins TRBV7-8 to TRBJ2-5; perhaps D is TRBD1 or TRBD2 (7 bases each). The CDR3 sequence is 13 residues long. Germline loops: CDR1 SGHVS, CDR2 FQNEAQ. Trimming left V 4 bases short and J 4 bases short, with 10 bases between. CDR3 bases: TGTGCCAGCAGCTCAGGGGGGGGAGAGACCCAGTACTTC. Its protein product is CASSSGGGETQYF.

To note about this clonotype: A much larger clone sits a single nucleotide away, making a read error possible. This chain links TRBV5-5 with TRBJ2-7; the D is unclear. CDR1 is SGHKS, CDR2 YYEKEE, per germline (reference sequence). V lost 2 bases to trimming and J lost 0 bases, with 12 bases between them. CDR3 length: 15 amino acids. Here the CDR3 reads CASSLRLLSSYEQYF. The DNA of the CDR3 is TGTGCCAGCAGCTTACGACTCTTAAGCTCCTACGAGCAGTACTTC.

The V and J genes are TRBV7-2 and TRBJ1-6; maybe TRBD1 (6 bases). The CDR3 length is 16 residues. CDR1 and CDR2 (germline): SGHTA, FQGNSA. V lost 4 bases and J 8 bases, leaving 18 bases between the germline ends. This chain's CDR3 is CASSSPTGLRDSPLHF. CDR3 coding DNA: TGTGCCAGCAGCTCCCCGACAGGCCTCAGGGATTCACCCCTCCACTTT.

The chain has TRBV19 and TRBJ2-7; possible D gene TRBD2, 5 bases. The length of the CDR3 is 14 residues. CDR1 and CDR2 (germline): LNHDA, SQIVND (reference sequence). With 4 bases removed from V and 1 base from J, the gap between germline ends came to 11 bases. CDR3 sequence: CASSTPTTSYEQYF. As DNA, the CDR3 is TGTGCCAGTAGTACCCCGACTACTTCCTACGAGCAGTACTTC.

The chain employs TRBV2 and TRBJ1-2; D is unresolved. V lost 1 base to trimming and J lost 1 base, with 4 bases between them. There are 13 residues in the CDR3. The germline gives CDR1 SNHLY, CDR2 FYNNEI. CDR3: CASSEEINYGYTF. The DNA of the CDR3 is TGTGCCAGCAGTGAAGAAATTAACTATGGCTACACCTTC.

The chain employs TRBV6-6 and TRBJ2-6, with a tentative D call TRBD1 (5 bases). The CDR3 consists of 15 residues. CDR1 is MNHNY and CDR2 is SVGAGI in the germline V gene (reference sequence). V was pared by 4 bases and J by 2 bases, with 9 bases between. The CDR3 sequence: CASSSNRPGANVLTF. CDR3 DNA sequence: TGTGCCAGCAGTTCTAACAGGCCTGGGGCCAACGTCCTGACTTTC.

This clonotype was recorded at least ten times. V gene TRBV7-2 combines with J gene TRBJ2-5; 9 bases fit TRBD2. V was pared by 3 bases and J by 5 bases, with 25 bases of the junction left unmatched. This CDR3 is 21 amino acids long. Germline V lookup: CDR1 SGHTA, CDR2 FQGNSA. The CDR3: CASSFSGGWGTSGQWGETQYF. DNA of the CDR3: TGTGCCAGCAGCTTTAGCGGGGGCTGGGGAACTAGCGGCCAGTGGGGGGAGACCCAGTACTTC.

This clonotype was recorded only once. The chain combines TRBV6-5 with TRBJ1-6, with D unclear. From germline, CDR1 is MNHEY and CDR2 SVGAGI. The CDR3 totals 14 residues. Between the trimmed V and J ends, which lost 0 bases and 4 bases, there was a span of 4 bases. The CDR3 reads CASSYSGYNSPLHF. CDR3 DNA sequence: TGTGCCAGCAGTTACTCGGGGTATAATTCACCCCTCCACTTT.

Here the CDR3 DNA reads TGCGCCAGCAGCTTGGGGGGGACTCTTGCGATCTACGAGCAGTACTTC. Translated: CASSLGGTLAIYEQYF. The chain links TRBV5-1 to TRBJ2-7, with D maybe TRBD2 (6 bases). The CDR3 runs to 16 residues. Germline lookup yields CDR1 SGHRS and CDR2 YFSETQ. The V and J ends lost 0 bases and 3 bases respectively, with 16 bases between them.

This clonotype was counted between two and nine times. V usage is TRBV6-5 and J usage is TRBJ2-1; 7 bases are shared with TRBD2. CDR3 length equals 15 residues. The V gene's germline CDR1 is MNHEY and CDR2 SVGAGI. The junction had 9 bases not matched to a gene; V was cut back by 7 bases and J by 3 bases. Here the CDR3 DNA reads TGTGCCAGCAATCCGGGGGGAGGGCGCTACAATGAGCAGTTCTTC. Translated: CASNPGGGRYNEQFF.

Comments on this clonotype: This could be a read error, since a much larger clone is one nucleotide away. The rearrangement links TRBV6-2 or TRBV6-3 to TRBJ1-1; D unresolved. This CDR3 contains 14 residues. CDR1 is MNHEY and CDR2 is SVGEGT in the germline V gene. CDR3 sequence: CASSPRGAGAEALF. CDR3 nucleotide sequence: TGTGCCAGCAGCCCGCGGGGAGCGGGTGCTGAAGCTCTCTTT.

The sample holds many counts of this clonotype. The V gene is TRBV4-3, the J gene TRBJ1-6, with D possibly TRBD1 on 6 matching bases. The ends were cut back, 0 bases at V and 7 bases at J, with 10 bases in the middle. The CDR3 covers 15 residues. CDR1 LGHNA and CDR2 YSLEER come from the germline V gene. CDR3 DNA sequence: TGCGCCAGCAGCCAAGAGACAGGTTACAATTCACCCCTCCACTTT. Amino acid sequence: CASSQETGYNSPLHF.

This clonotype has just a few counts. V usage is TRBV7-6 and J usage is TRBJ2-1; 8 nucleotides match TRBD2. The germline CDR1 and CDR2 sequences are SGHVS and FNYEAQ. The CDR3 consists of 16 residues. Germline trimming cut 4 bases from V and 0 bases from J; bases unmatched to any gene: 5. In DNA form, the CDR3 reads TGTGCCAGCAGCTGGACCGGGACTAGCTCCTACAATGAGCAGTTCTTC. It codes for CASSWTGTSSYNEQFF. The full variable domain, completed using reference TRBV7-6 and TRBJ2-1, is GAGVSQSPRYKVTKRGQDVALRCDPISGHVSLYWYRQALGQGPEFLTYFNYEAQQDKSGLPNDRFSAERPEGSISTLTIQRTEQRDSAMYRCASSWTGTSSYNEQFFGPGTRLTVL.

The V and J genes are TRBV18 and TRBJ1-5; D unclear. V lost 2 bases and J lost 1, with 18 bases in between. Germline V gene data show CDR1 as KGHSH and CDR2 as LQKENI. The CDR3 sequence is 18 residues long. CDR3 sequence reads: CASSPSAARAGSNQPQHF. Here the CDR3 DNA reads TGTGCCAGCTCACCATCGGCAGCCCGGGCAGGAAGCAATCAGCCCCAGCATTTT. Complete variable domain (other parts from reference TRBV18 and TRBJ1-5): NAGVMQNPRHLVRRRGQEARLRCSPMKGHSHVYWYRQLPEEGLKFMVYLQKENIIDESGMPKERFSAEFPKEGPSILRIQQVVRGDSAAYFCASSPSAARAGSNQPQHFGDGTRLSIL.